This T cell receptor beta chain was obtained from a study of regulatory T cells in long-lasting Graves disease. Many counts were recorded for this clonotype. Construction of the TCR beta libraries employed iRepertoire HTBI primers in conjunction with Arm-PCR of CDR3 regions. TCRdb processed the multiplex PCR reads anew with MiXCR; each CDR3 protein has one entry. The sample carries under 800,000 distinct CDR3 sequences, roughly 15% recorded once. V shed 6 bases, J shed 7 bases, and the junction held 10 bases outside the gene matches. In germline, CDR1 is MNHNS, CDR2 SASEGT. The CDR3 is 15 residues long. Described time point: newly diagnosed GD, antithyroid drugs for less than 3 months. PBMCs were the source of the RNA used for TCR sequencing. The data also belong to a second study, concerning T cells in Graves' hyperthyroidism and ophthalmopathy.

Material: peripheral blood mononuclear cells (PBMCs), obtained at new diagnosis, from a patient treated with antithyroid drugs. The gene calls are TRBV6-1 and TRBJ2-7; 12 positions match TRBD1. This TCR was recovered from a woman aged 30 to 39 with Graves disease. CDR3 loop: CASRNGGQGAEEQYF. The DNA of the CDR3 is TGTGCCAGCAGGAACGGGGGACAGGGGGCTGAAGAGCAGTACTTC.